A single sample gave rise to the 31 T cell receptor beta chains below, sequenced in a study of T-cell reconstitution after alpha-beta-depleted transplantation in children. Unique molecular identifiers were used to barcode this TCRbeta library. TCRdb independently ran MiXCR on the PCR reads; one entry per CDR3 protein. The sample holds about 640,000 distinct CDR3 sequences, 16% seen once. The material was PBMCs from the stem cell graft donor, obtained from the stem cell graft. The receptors shown here come from a human donor who donated a stem cell graft to a child with acute myeloid leukemia.

This clonotype was seen repeatedly, ten times or more. V and J are TRBV29-1 and TRBJ1-1; D is undetermined. CDR3 length: 14 residues. From germline, CDR1 is SQVTM and CDR2 ANQGSEA. V gave up 3 bases and J gave up 3 bases, with 14 bases separating them. This CDR3 reads CSVDGAAEHTEAFF. CDR3 nucleotides: TGCAGCGTTGATGGCGCGGCCGAACACACTGAAGCTTTCTTT.

The table lists this clonotype with many counts. The CDR3 spells CASSLELSTDTQYF. The CDR3 DNA is TGCGCCAGCAGCTTGGAGCTCTCCACAGATACGCAGTATTTT. The rearrangement joins TRBV5-1 to TRBJ2-3; unclear D gene. Trimming removed 0 bases at V and 2 bases at J, with 7 bases between. This CDR3 is built from 14 residues. Germline values: CDR1 SGHRS, CDR2 YFSETQ.

The rearrangement links TRBV30 to TRBJ2-7; D is perhaps TRBD1 or TRBD2 (6 bases each). Germline CDR1 is GTSNPN and CDR2 is SVGIG (reference sequence). CDR3 length equals 14 residues. Trimming left V 1 base short and J 6 bases short, with 16 bases between. In DNA form, the CDR3 reads TGTGCCTGGAGTGGAGGAGGGGGGCTTGGCGAGCAGTACTTC. Amino acids: CAWSGGGGLGEQYF.

This clonotype has at least ten counts. This rearrangement joins TRBV20-1 to TRBJ2-7, with 7 bases identical to TRBD1. J lost 2 bases, V lost 2 bases, and 6 bases had no gene match. The V gene's germline CDR1 is DFQATT and CDR2 SNEGSKA (reference sequence). The CDR3 length is 14 residues. CDR3 region: CSARRQDRAYEQYF. The DNA of the CDR3 is TGCAGTGCTAGACGGCAAGACAGGGCCTACGAGCAGTACTTC.

The chain is built from TRBV11-2 and TRBJ2-5; possible D gene TRBD1, 5 bases. CDR1 is SGHAT and CDR2 is FQNNGV in the germline V gene. Trimming shortened V by 4 bases and J by 3 bases, and 15 bases separated the two germline ends. This CDR3 region has 15 residues. CDR3 amino acids: CASSSLTKGKETQYF. CDR3 DNA sequence: TGTGCCAGCAGCTCCCTTACAAAGGGGAAAGAGACCCAGTACTTC.

The rearrangement uses TRBV3-1 and TRBJ2-5, with D possibly matching TRBD2 (5 bases). Germline lookup yields CDR1 LGHDT and CDR2 YNNKEL (reference sequence). V lost 1 base, J lost 5 bases, and 8 bases lay in between. CDR3 length: 13 residues. The CDR3 region has the DNA TGTGCCAGCAGCCAAGGGAGAGGGGAGACCCAGTACTTC. This encodes CASSQGRGETQYF.

This clonotype was detected many times. This chain links TRBV12-3 or TRBV12-4 with TRBJ2-2; D unclear. This CDR3 has 10 residues. Deletions cut 8 bases from V and 6 bases from J, with 4 bases between. CDR3 nucleotide sequence: TGTGCCAGCCGGGCCGGGGAGCTGTTTTTT. Encoded protein: CASRAGELFF.

Comments on this clonotype: This could be a read error, since a much larger clone is one nucleotide away. The rearrangement uses TRBV20-1 and TRBJ2-2, with D possibly being TRBD2 (5 bases). The CDR3 is made up of 17 amino acids. Germline V gene lookup returns CDR1 DFQATT and CDR2 SNEGSKA (reference sequence). The CDR3 region has the DNA TGCAGTGCTAGAGGGCGTGAGGCAGCTTCAAACACCGGGAAGCTGTTTTTT. It yields the protein CSARGREAASNTGKLFF.

The chain has TRBV7-9 and TRBJ1-1; TRBD1 aligns across 8 bases. The ends lost 4 bases at V and 4 bases at J; junction bases unmatched: 8. In germline, CDR1 is SEHNR, CDR2 FQNEAQ (reference sequence). This CDR3 comprises 15 residues. In DNA form, the CDR3 reads TGTGCCAGCAGCTCCGACTTTACAGGGGGCACTGAAGCTTTCTTT. Translating it yields CASSSDFTGGTEAFF.

This clonotype was picked up many times. V is TRBV7-9 and J is TRBJ2-1; tentatively, D is TRBD1 (5 bases). The CDR3 has 13 amino acids. Germline CDR1 is SEHNR and CDR2 is FQNEAQ (reference sequence). The V end lost 2 bases, the J end lost 6 bases, and 8 bases lay between the germline ends. The CDR3: CASSLSGANEQFF. For the CDR3, the DNA is TGTGCCAGCAGCTTAAGTGGGGCCAATGAGCAGTTCTTC.

This clonotype has ten or more counts. The junction differs from germline at one of its ends, possibly a read error. The chain recombines TRBV20-1 with TRBJ1-2; D uncertain. Per the germline V gene, CDR1 is DFQATT and CDR2 is SNEGSKA (reference sequence). The CDR3 extends over 13 amino acids. CDR3 sequence (DNA): TGCAGTGCTAGAGCTTCCGTCTTGTTGCTCCCGAACTTC. Translation: CSARASVLLLPNF.

This clonotype came up many times. V gene TRBV7-2 combines with J gene TRBJ2-3, with 7 bases fitting TRBD1. CDR1 and CDR2 (germline): SGHTA, FQGNSA. J lost 0 bases, V lost 4 bases, and 4 bases had no gene match. The CDR3 length is 15 residues. The CDR3 protein is CASSSTGESTDTQYF. The CDR3 bases are TGTGCCAGCAGCTCCACAGGGGAGAGCACAGATACGCAGTATTTT.

This clonotype has only a few counts. The chain combines TRBV5-1 with TRBJ2-1, with D tentatively TRBD2 (7 bases). The CDR3 has 15 residues. Germline-derived CDR1 and CDR2 are SGHRS and YFSETQ. V was clipped by 2 bases and J by 9 bases, with 18 bases between them. The CDR3 spells CASSFDRTRVSEQFF. The CDR3, as DNA: TGCGCCAGCAGCTTCGACAGGACTAGAGTCTCTGAGCAGTTCTTC.

Turning to this clonotype: This may arise from a read error, as a much more abundant clone is one base away. This sequence joins TRBV7-2 and TRBJ2-1, with D possibly being TRBD2 (6 bases). Germline V gene sequence: CDR1 SGHTA, CDR2 FQGNSA. The V gene lost 3 bases and the J gene lost 0 bases, with 9 bases spanning the gap. There are 15 residues in the CDR3. CDR3: CASSFSGFSYNEQFF. Written as DNA, the CDR3 is TGTGCCAGCAGCTTTAGCGGCTTCTCCTACAATGAGCAGTTCTTC.

This clonotype was seen repeatedly, ten times or more. The chain employs TRBV20-1 and TRBJ1-5; D remains unclear. This CDR3 is 14 amino acids long. V was clipped by 1 base and J by 7 bases, with 14 bases between them. Germline loops: CDR1 DFQATT, CDR2 SNEGSKA (reference sequence). The CDR3 protein is CSARGRPQGQPQHF. The CDR3 DNA sequence: TGCAGTGCTAGAGGCAGGCCTCAAGGACAGCCCCAGCATTTT.

This chain connects TRBV5-1 to TRBJ2-3; tentative D call: TRBD2 (6 bases). V lost 1 base, J lost 2 bases, and 17 bases lay in between. The CDR3 has 17 residues. Per germline, CDR1 SGHRS and CDR2 YFSETQ. The CDR3 here is CASSLNRASANTDTQYF. The CDR3, as DNA: TGCGCCAGCAGCTTGAATAGGGCTAGCGCTAACACAGATACGCAGTATTTT.

As regards this clonotype: Mismatch with germline at one junction end may stem from a read error. The DNA for the CDR3 is TGTGCCAGCAGCGTCCAGGGGGAGGGAGGACTCAATGAGCATTTCTTC. Translated: CASSVQGEGGLNEHFF. The genes are TRBV6-4 and TRBJ2-1, with D possibly called TRBD1 or TRBD2 (7 bases each). Germline-derived CDR1 and CDR2 are MRHNA and SNTAGT. The CDR3 sequence is 16 residues long.

The sample holds a few counts of this clonotype. The gene calls are TRBV18 and TRBJ1-1; tentatively, D is TRBD1 (6 bases). The V end was cut by 6 bases, the J end by 1 base, with 15 bases between. The germline gives CDR1 KGHSH, CDR2 LQKENI. The CDR3 consists of 15 residues. The CDR3 spells CASSPDSPTNTEAFF. The CDR3 coding sequence is TGTGCCAGCTCCCCGGACAGCCCCACGAACACTGAAGCTTTCTTT.

This clonotype occurred a few times. The chain recombines TRBV5-5 with TRBJ1-5, with no clear D. The length of the CDR3 is 13 residues. With 0 bases removed from V and 5 bases from J, the gap between germline ends came to 6 bases. From germline, CDR1 is SGHKS and CDR2 YYEKEE (reference sequence). The CDR3, as DNA: TGTGCCAGCAGCTTGGCCGCGGATCAGCCCCAGCATTTT. It codes for CASSLAADQPQHF.

The chain combines TRBV5-1 with TRBJ2-3; perhaps D is TRBD1 or TRBD2 (6 bases each). Trimming pared 5 bases from V and 2 bases from J, leaving 15 bases between. The CDR3 runs 15 residues. The germline CDR1 and CDR2 sequences are SGHRS and YFSETQ. This CDR3 reads CASRDGGRDTDTQYF. CDR3 in DNA: TGCGCCAGCAGGGATGGGGGGCGCGACACAGATACGCAGTATTTT.

This clonotype was picked up a small number of times. The genes are TRBV25-1 and TRBJ2-1; D gene unclear. The CDR3 sequence is 14 residues long. With 2 bases removed from V and 9 bases from J, the gap between germline ends came to 14 bases. Germline V CDR1 and CDR2: MGHDK, SYGVNS. This CDR3 reads CASSEGSGRSEQFF. CDR3 coding DNA: TGTGCCAGCAGTGAAGGCTCGGGTAGGAGTGAGCAGTTCTTC.

This clonotype was detected once. Without the conserved terminal phenylalanine or tryptophan, this CDR3 likely stems from a read error. J is TRBJ2-7 and V is TRBV4-3; D possibly corresponds to TRBD1 (6 bases). The germline gives CDR1 LGHNA, CDR2 YSLEER. Trimming left V 0 bases short and J 2 bases short, with 17 bases between. The CDR3 covers 17 residues. The CDR3 coding sequence is TGCGCCAGCAGCCAAGATATAGAAGCCAGGGGTGCCTACGAGCAGTACCTC. Translated, it gives CASSQDIEARGAYEQYL.

The genes are TRBV20-1 and TRBJ1-1; D remains unclear. This CDR3 has 13 amino acids. Per germline, CDR1 DFQATT and CDR2 SNEGSKA (reference sequence). Trimming cost V 0 bases and J 0 bases, with 5 bases left between them. The CDR3 reads CSARDHMNTEAFF. The CDR3 DNA is TGCAGTGCTAGAGATCACATGAACACTGAAGCTTTCTTT.

The chain has TRBV3-1 and TRBJ2-7; either TRBD1 or TRBD2 may fit D (5 bases each). Deletions cut 1 base from V and 0 bases from J, with 10 bases between. This CDR3 is 15 amino acids long. Germline CDR1 is LGHDT and CDR2 is YNNKEL (reference sequence). The DNA of the CDR3 is TGTGCCAGCAGCCAAGGGGACGGTTTCTCCTACGAGCAGTACTTC. Translated, it gives CASSQGDGFSYEQYF.

Only a few counts were recorded for this clonotype. The chain couples TRBV6-5 to TRBJ2-1; maybe TRBD2 (5 bases). Trimming pared 4 bases from V and 5 bases from J, leaving 12 bases between. The CDR3 consists of 14 residues. The germline gives CDR1 MNHEY, CDR2 SVGAGI. The CDR3 coding sequence is TGTGCCAGCAGTTTTGGGCGGGTTAACAATGAGCAGTTCTTC. It encodes CASSFGRVNNEQFF.

The chain combines TRBV5-5 with TRBJ2-3; the D is unclear. Germline values: CDR1 SGHKS, CDR2 YYEKEE (reference sequence). Trimming took off 1 base at V and 1 base at J, with 10 bases between the two ends. There are 15 residues in the CDR3. The CDR3 loop reads CASSLYSLGTDTQYF. The CDR3 DNA reads TGTGCCAGCAGCTTGTACAGTTTGGGCACAGATACGCAGTATTTT.

The chain carries TRBV7-9 and TRBJ2-7, with 8 bases matching TRBD1. The CDR3 spans 14 residues. Looked up from germline, CDR1 is SEHNR and CDR2 is FQNEAQ (reference sequence). The junction had 7 bases not matched to a gene; V was cut back by 5 bases and J by 4 bases. This chain's CDR3 is CASSQTDRVYEQYF. In DNA, the CDR3 is TGTGCCAGCAGCCAAACGGACAGGGTGTACGAGCAGTACTTC. Full variable domain (missing parts from reference TRBV7-9 and TRBJ2-7): DTGVSQNPRHKITKRGQNVTFRCDPISEHNRLYWYRQTLGQGPEFLTYFQNEAQLEKSRLLSDRFSAERPKGSFSTLEIQRTEQGDSAMYLCASSQTDRVYEQYFGPGTRLTVT.

J is TRBJ1-5 and V is TRBV12-3 or TRBV12-4; D gene unclear. V was shortened by 6 bases and J by 2 bases, with 11 bases between the two germline ends. The CDR3 spans 14 residues. CDR3 nucleotide sequence: TGTGCCAGCAGACAAACAGCGGGCAATCAGCCCCAGCATTTT. Translation: CASRQTAGNQPQHF.

This clonotype came up many times. The rearrangement uses TRBV20-1 and TRBJ2-1; D remains ambiguous. The ends were cut back, 1 base at V and 4 bases at J, with 11 bases in the middle. The germline CDR1 and CDR2 sequences are DFQATT and SNEGSKA (reference sequence). CDR3 length: 14 residues. This CDR3 reads CSARGVGRYNEQFF. CDR3 nucleotides: TGCAGTGCTAGAGGGGTAGGGCGATACAATGAGCAGTTCTTC.

The V call is TRBV28, the J call TRBJ1-2; D might be TRBD1 (5 bases). V was cut by 5 bases and J by 4 bases, with 17 bases left in between. This CDR3 is 15 amino acids long. Germline values: CDR1 MDHEN, CDR2 SYDVKM. DNA for the CDR3: TGTGCCAGCAGTCCCCTGAATGACAGACCCTATGGCTACACCTTC. Protein product: CASSPLNDRPYGYTF.

This clonotype was found a few times. V and J are TRBV11-2 and TRBJ1-3; possibly TRBD1 for D (5 bases). The V and J ends lost 3 bases and 0 bases respectively, with 15 bases between them. This CDR3 has 17 residues. CDR1 SGHAT and CDR2 FQNNGV come from the germline V gene. This CDR3 reads CASSFLQASYSGNTIYF. As DNA, the CDR3 is TGTGCCAGCAGCTTTTTACAGGCCTCCTACTCTGGAAACACCATATATTTT.